The rows below give T cell receptor beta chains drawn from one sample of a study of T cell responses to AZD1222 COVID-19 vaccine. Only in-frame clones appear in the TCRdb table, and some are missing; sequencing was by immunoSEQ multiplex PCR. Here the sample spans roughly 100,000 clones, 87% being singletons. Sequences were derived from peripheral blood, sampled on day 0 of AZD1222 vaccination. These receptors were taken from an adult in good health. Each CDR3 is given without its conserved first and last residue. Size is omitted from some rows. Given values are once, few, many or a class for expanded clones.

TRBV5-1 . ASSLLAGGSNEQF
TRBV6-5 . ASRDPGTYYGYT
TRBV23-1 . ASRTPERRLF
TRBV9 . ASSQGGGVYGEQF
TRBV15 . ATSLGGRNTIY
TRBV28 . ASRGGTTYEQY
TRBV20-1 . SASFGGYEQY
TRBV7-9 . ASSSWRDSYEQY
TRBV21-1 . ASTPVGHCDYGYT
TRBV30 . AWSVGNTIY
TRBV19 . ASSISSGGPNSYEQY
TRBV5-1 . ASSQLGRGNEQF
TRBV27 . ASSSNRDRVDGYT
TRBV7-2 . ASSRDLYTEAF
TRBV5-1 . ASTLSTGSPSYEQY
TRBV9 once ASSVVTDPNTEAF
TRBV19 . ASSQTWQGIDSYT
TRBV5-1 . ASSLALEANSPLH
TRBV28 . ASKEDTVNEKLF
TRBV30 . AWTTGFGQPQH
TRBV3-1/TRBV3-2 . ASSRNTGTDTQY
TRBV19 . ASSIFEGAGYNEQF
TRBV2 . ASKYTGELF
TRBV25-1 . ASSSGTGYQPQH
TRBV25-1 few ASSSEGLAGGRHNEQF
TRBV2 . ASSGVRTTEKLF
TRBV10-3 . AISEKAASGAITDTQY
TRBV20-1 . SASTAVLSYEQY
TRBV4-1 once ASRPAQGAGELF
TRBV6-5 once ASSYSEGMNEQF
TRBV7-9 once ASSLATGTGGRGYT
TRBV12-3/TRBV12-4 . ASSWTGGQPQH
TRBV6-1 . ASSEAYPVAYEQY
TRBV28 few ASSFSRRNQPQH
TRBV3-1/TRBV3-2 . ASSQVAGGANEQF
TRBV18 . ASSQSSDEQY
TRBV4-2 . ASSHTSSTDTQY
TRBV28 . ATGTPSTDTQY
TRBV19 . ASSQVATSYNEQF
TRBV5-5 . ASSFASGRVTDTQY
TRBV6-2/TRBV6-3 . ASSYSGQFSYEQY
TRBV28 . ASSLWGGENTEAF
TRBV28 . ASSSTSESYNEQF
TRBV21-1 . ASTHGDRDPGELF
TRBV3-1/TRBV3-2 . ASSQASGRNTEAF
TRBV6-5 . ASSATPLGGTEAF
TRBV5-4 . ASSPGLAGDTQY
TRBV4-1 . ASSQDLETQY
TRBV5-1 . ASSSTGNTGETQY
TRBV19 . ASSPQPGLGLF
TRBV9 . ASSVVGVPGYDGELF
TRBV30 once ASRARGNEKLF